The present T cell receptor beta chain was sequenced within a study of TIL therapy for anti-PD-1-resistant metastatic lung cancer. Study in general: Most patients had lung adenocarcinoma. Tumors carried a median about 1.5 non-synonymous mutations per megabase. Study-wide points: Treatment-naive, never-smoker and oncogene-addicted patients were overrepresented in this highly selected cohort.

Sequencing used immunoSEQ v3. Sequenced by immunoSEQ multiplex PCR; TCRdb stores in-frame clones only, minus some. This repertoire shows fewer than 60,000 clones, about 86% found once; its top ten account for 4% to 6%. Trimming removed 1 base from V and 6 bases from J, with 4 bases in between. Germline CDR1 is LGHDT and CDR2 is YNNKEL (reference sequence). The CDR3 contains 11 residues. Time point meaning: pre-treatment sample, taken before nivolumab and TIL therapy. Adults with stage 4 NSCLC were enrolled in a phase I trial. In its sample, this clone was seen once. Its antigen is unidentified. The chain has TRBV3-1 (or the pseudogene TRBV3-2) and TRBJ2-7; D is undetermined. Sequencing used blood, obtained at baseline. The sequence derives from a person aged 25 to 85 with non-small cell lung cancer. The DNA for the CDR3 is TGTGCCAGCAGCCAAGGGGGCGAGCAGTACTTC. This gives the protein CASSQGGEQYF.